This T cell receptor (beta chain) originates from a study of blood T cell repertoires in COVID-19. Study summary: The study drew acute and convalescent COVID-19 samples from the United States, Italy and Spain.

The germline gives CDR1 MNHEY, CDR2 SVGEGT. The trim removed 4 bases at V and 4 bases at J, leaving 4 bases unmatched. The CDR3 consists of 14 residues. Libraries were prepared by immunoSEQ multiplex PCR; TCRdb keeps only in-frame clonotypes and omits some of them. The sample consists of roughly 230,000 clones, about four fifths of them appearing once. The gene calls are TRBV6-2 or TRBV6-3 and TRBJ1-1, with 9 positions matching TRBD1. The sequence derives from a man aged 35 to 55 with active or convalescent COVID-19. Sequences were obtained from peripheral blood. This chain's CDR3 is CASSSVDRGTEAFF. CDR3 in DNA: TGTGCCAGCAGTTCTGTGGACAGGGGCACTGAAGCTTTCTTT.